The present TCR beta chain was sequenced within a study of identical twins. The J segment lost 8 bases and the V segment lost 1 base, leaving 8 bases of the junction unmatched. The germline V gene has CDR1 SGHVS and CDR2 FNYEAQ. This CDR3 contains 15 residues. TCRdb called the 5' RACE reads again in MiXCR, with one record for every CDR3 protein. This table holds 430,000 or so distinct CDR3 sequences, 20% to 25% found once. These data also formed part of another study, on T cells expressing NK-cell markers. From that paper: The sorts in several experiments were restricted to alpha-beta TCR T cells by an anti-gamma-delta TCR antibody. The contribution of dominant NKG2C+ clonotypes to CD8+ T cells in six donors was roughly 1.0-8%.

Sample: CD4+ T cells sorted from blood. This clonotype was sampled from a woman aged 18-29 years in good health. V gene TRBV7-6 combines with J gene TRBJ2-1, with 7 nucleotides matching TRBD1. DNA for the CDR3: TGTGCCAGCAGCTTAGGAGTGACAGGGCCCGATGAGCAGTTCTTC. Translating gives CASSLGVTGPDEQFF.